This T cell receptor (beta chain) was obtained from a study of T cells after posttransplantation cyclophosphamide. The CDR3 spans 15 residues. Germline V gene data show CDR1 as SGHTA and CDR2 as FQGNSA. V shed 1 base and J shed 7 bases, with 14 bases lying between them. The protocol was immunoSEQ multiplex PCR, while the TCRdb copy is restricted to in-frame clones and leaves out a portion. Seen here are roughly 2,100 clones, 94% observed once, and the top ten hold 1.4%. The naive gate required viable CD3+CD4+ or CD3+CD8+ cells with CCR7+CD45RA+CD45RO-CD95-CD27+CD28+ phenotype. Study outcomes and limitations: Recipient CMV seropositivity and CMV reactivation strongly tracked TRB clonality. Later blood repertoires were often dominated by clones from the donor CD8+ memory compartment. Tissue-infiltrating T cells from skin or gut overlapped little with blood T cells.

In the case of this clone: Its target is not known.

Sequencing input: naive CD8+ T cells sorted from PBMCs. The clonotype comes from a woman aged 55-70 years in good health, CMV-negative, and a related stem cell transplant donor. V gene TRBV7-2 combines with J gene TRBJ2-1; perhaps TRBD2 as D (5 bases). CDR3 nucleotides: TGTGCCAGCAGCTTAGGGGCTTTAGCGCTTAATGAGCAGTTCTTC. This encodes CASSLGALALNEQFF.